Below are 17 T cell receptor beta chains sequenced from a single sample in a study of blood T cell repertoires in COVID-19. Produced via immunoSEQ multiplex PCR; TCRdb's table is partial and in-frame only. The data contain under 450,000 clones, roughly 86% of them singletons. Sequencing input: peripheral blood. The receptors were sampled from a human donor with acute or convalescent COVID-19. The donor label of this sample is uncertain.

This rearrangement joins TRBV5-5 to TRBJ1-5, with D possibly being TRBD1 (5 bases). Germline V gene sequence: CDR1 SGHKS, CDR2 YYEKEE (reference sequence). The germline V and J ends were trimmed by 2 bases and 6 bases, with 15 bases remaining between them. The CDR3 is 15 residues long. The DNA for the CDR3 is TGTGCCAGCAGCTTAGGCGGGGCGGGTATTCAGCCCCAGCATTTT. Protein sequence: CASSLGGAGIQPQHF.

V and J are TRBV3-1 (or the pseudogene TRBV3-2) and TRBJ1-3, with D perhaps TRBD1 (6 bases). CDR1 is LGHDT and CDR2 is YNNKEL in the germline V gene (reference sequence). The V end was cut by 4 bases, the J end by 4 bases, with 14 bases between. The CDR3 length is 15 residues. The CDR3, as DNA: TGTGCCAGCAGCCCACGACAGGTCTCCGGAAACACCATATATTTT. Protein sequence: CASSPRQVSGNTIYF.

The chain joins TRBV7-6 to TRBJ1-5, with D maybe TRBD1 (5 bases). The CDR3 contains 15 residues. The germline CDR1 and CDR2 sequences are SGHVS and FNYEAQ. The V gene lost 2 bases and the J gene lost 3 bases, with 11 bases spanning the gap. The CDR3 sequence: CASSLSDSLNQPQHF. As DNA, the CDR3 is TGTGCCAGCAGCTTATCCGACAGTCTCAATCAGCCCCAGCATTTT.

This chain connects TRBV28 to TRBJ1-2; D remains unclear. This CDR3 has 13 amino acids. Germline CDR1 and CDR2: MDHEN and SYDVKM. The V and J ends lost 6 bases and 4 bases respectively, with 12 bases between them. CDR3 residues: CASRSHELYGYTF. CDR3 bases: TGTGCCAGCAGGTCCCACGAACTCTATGGCTACACCTTC.

V usage is TRBV11-2 and J usage is TRBJ2-2, with a possible D match to TRBD2 (5 bases). With 1 base removed from V and 3 bases from J, the gap between germline ends came to 12 bases. The germline V gene has CDR1 SGHAT and CDR2 FQNNGV. The CDR3 is 16 amino acids. DNA for the CDR3: TGTGCCAGCAGCTTAGGATCGCGGGTAGACACCGGGGAGCTGTTTTTT. Translated, it gives CASSLGSRVDTGELFF.

The rearrangement links TRBV25-1 to TRBJ2-5, with a possible D match to TRBD1 (5 bases). The CDR3 spans 16 residues. Trimming cost V 5 bases and J 3 bases, with 19 bases left between them. Germline V gene data show CDR1 as MGHDK and CDR2 as SYGVNS. The CDR3 loop reads CASSNPLGWGEETQYF. The CDR3 DNA reads TGTGCCAGCAGTAATCCTCTAGGGTGGGGCGAAGAGACCCAGTACTTC.

CDR3 sequence: CASSPRGSLEQYF. CDR3 DNA sequence: TGTGCCAGCAGCCCCCGCGGTTCGTTGGAGCAGTACTTC. This chain connects TRBV5-6 to TRBJ2-7; no clear D. This CDR3 region has 13 residues. V dropped 4 bases and J dropped 7 bases, with 15 bases sitting between them. Germline V CDR1 and CDR2: SGHDT, YYEEEE.

The chain joins TRBV2 to TRBJ2-2; TRBD2 is a possible D gene (7 bases). This CDR3 has 15 residues. The V end lost 9 bases, the J end lost 1 base, and 15 bases lay between the germline ends. Germline values: CDR1 SNHLY, CDR2 FYNNEI. The CDR3 nucleotides read TGTGCCAGAGAGGGGAGGGGGAAGAACACCGGGGAGCTGTTTTTT. Its protein product is CAREGRGKNTGELFF. The variable domain in full, with the rest retrieved from reference TRBV2 and TRBJ2-2, is EPEVTQTPSHQVTQMGQEVILRCVPISNHLYFYWYRQILGQKVEFLVSFYNNEISEKSEIFDDQFSVERPDGSNFTLKIRSTKLEDSAMYFCAREGRGKNTGELFFGEGSRLTVL.

The chain carries TRBV5-6 and TRBJ2-3, with 9 bases aligning to TRBD1. This CDR3 spans 19 amino acids. Trimming cost V 4 bases and J 3 bases; bases outside gene matches: 18. CDR1 and CDR2 (germline): SGHDT, YYEEEE. The CDR3 sequence: CASSPGTGQVQRLTDTQYF. CDR3 DNA sequence: TGTGCCAGCAGCCCGGGGACAGGGCAAGTCCAGCGCTTAACAGATACGCAGTATTTT.

The chain is built from TRBV6-1 and TRBJ2-1, with 7 bases fitting TRBD2. Germline CDR1 is MNHNS and CDR2 is SASEGT. V shed 3 bases and J 0 bases; nucleotides not matched to a gene: 2. CDR3 size: 15 residues. DNA of the CDR3: TGTGCCAGCAGTGACGGGGGGAACTCCTACAATGAGCAGTTCTTC. This codes for CASSDGGNSYNEQFF.

This clone was seen ten or more times. The V and J genes are TRBV4-1 and TRBJ2-6, with TRBD2 as a possible D gene (5 bases). V lost 1 base to trimming and J lost 2 bases, with 18 bases between them. The CDR3 consists of 19 residues. From germline, CDR1 is MGHRA and CDR2 YSYEKL. Here the CDR3 DNA reads TGCGCCAGCAGCCAAGGGTTTGGTAGCGCCGGGGCTGGGGCCAACGTCCTGACTTTC. It yields the protein CASSQGFGSAGAGANVLTF.

The chain carries TRBV3-1 (or the pseudogene TRBV3-2) and TRBJ1-2; TRBD1 agrees at 8 bases. Unmatched junction bases numbered 7, after V lost 2 bases and J lost 5 bases. This CDR3 spans 15 amino acids. Germline lookup yields CDR1 LGHDT and CDR2 YNNKEL (reference sequence). CDR3 protein: CASSQTGQGLYGYTF. The CDR3 nucleotides read TGTGCCAGCAGCCAAACTGGACAGGGTTTGTATGGCTACACCTTC.

The rearrangement links TRBV2 to TRBJ1-2, with TRBD1 matching over 8 bases. CDR1 and CDR2 from the germline V gene are SNHLY and FYNNEI. With 7 bases clipped from V and 5 bases from J, the junction kept 6 bases outside the gene matches. This CDR3 has 13 amino acids. The CDR3 spells CASTRQGPYGYTF. The CDR3 DNA follows: TGTGCCAGCACCAGACAGGGGCCTTATGGCTACACCTTC.

The chain joins TRBV10-2 to TRBJ1-1, with D tentatively TRBD1 (6 bases). Germline CDR1 is WSHSY and CDR2 is SAAADI. The V gene lost 7 bases and the J gene lost 0 bases, with 12 bases spanning the gap. This CDR3 region has 14 residues. CDR3 region: CASTLDRMNTEAFF. CDR3 coding DNA: TGCGCCAGCACCCTGGACAGAATGAACACTGAAGCTTTCTTT.

The CDR3 spells CASSHSGTGFLAFF. CDR3 bases: TGTGCCAGCAGCCATTCCGGGACAGGGTTTTTAGCTTTCTTT. The chain uses TRBV5-4 and TRBJ1-1; 9 nucleotides align to TRBD1. The CDR3 extends over 14 amino acids. The V segment lost 4 bases and the J segment 10 bases; nucleotides outside the gene matches: 11. From germline, CDR1 is SGHNT and CDR2 YYREEE (reference sequence). The variable domain in full, completed from reference TRBV5-4 and TRBJ1-1, reads ETGVTQSPTHLIKTRGQQVTLRCSSQSGHNTVSWYQQALGQGPQFIFQYYREEENGRGNFPPRFSGLQFPNYSSELNVNALELDDSALYLCASSHSGTGFLAFFGQGTRLTVV.

The rearrangement joins TRBV6-1 to TRBJ1-2; D unresolved. Trimming removed 0 bases at V and 1 base at J, with 6 bases between. Germline V gene lookup returns CDR1 MNHNS and CDR2 SASEGT. This CDR3 comprises 14 residues. For the CDR3, the DNA is TGTGCCAGCAGTGAAGCGAAGAGTAACTATGGCTACACCTTC. Amino acid sequence: CASSEAKSNYGYTF.

The chain joins TRBV5-8 to TRBJ2-1; the D is unclear. CDR3 size: 10 residues. V lost 0 bases to trimming and J lost 14 bases, with 6 bases between them. CDR1 SGHTS and CDR2 YDEGEE come from the germline V gene. For the CDR3, the DNA is TGTGCCAGCAGCTTGGGTGCGGAGTTCTTC. Translated, it gives CASSLGAEFF.